The 31 T cell receptor beta chains given below trace back to one sample, sequenced in a study of T cells after yellow fever vaccination. TCRdb used MiXCR to reprocess the 5' RACE reads, holding one entry per CDR3 protein. Among about 300,000 distinct CDR3 sequences, 3% to 4.5% were seen once, and the ten largest hold approximately 24%. The sequenced sample was PBMCs, obtained 5 days after the yellow fever booster vaccination. The receptors here all came from a man younger than 35 who received the YFV17D yellow fever vaccine.

This clonotype was seen many times. V is TRBV2 and J is TRBJ2-1; D is unresolved. Per the germline V gene, CDR1 is SNHLY and CDR2 is FYNNEI. V dropped 3 bases and J dropped 10 bases, with 13 bases sitting between them. The CDR3 totals 13 residues. CDR3 protein: CASSDWAPQEQFF. CDR3 coding DNA: TGTGCCAGCAGTGATTGGGCCCCTCAGGAGCAGTTCTTC.

V and J are TRBV20-1 and TRBJ1-1; 7 nucleotides align to TRBD1. Germline CDR1 DFQATT, CDR2 SNEGSKA (reference sequence). V gave up 3 bases and J gave up 1 base; unmatched junction bases: 2. There are 13 residues in the CDR3. CDR3 residues: CSASTGANTEAFF. The DNA of the CDR3 is TGCAGTGCTAGCACAGGGGCGAACACTGAAGCTTTCTTT.

This clonotype has a handful of counts. The rearrangement links TRBV9 to TRBJ2-5; 7 nucleotides agree with TRBD1. Per germline, CDR1 SGDLS and CDR2 YYNGEE. The CDR3 extends over 14 amino acids. Germline trimming cut 4 bases from V and 7 bases from J; bases unmatched to any gene: 10. CDR3 DNA sequence: TGTGCCAGCAGCCAGAGACAGGGTCGGGGGACCCAGTACTTC. Translating gives CASSQRQGRGTQYF.

This clonotype was observed a few times. The chain carries TRBV4-1 and TRBJ1-2; no clear D. Germline V lookup: CDR1 MGHRA, CDR2 YSYEKL. This CDR3 is built from 17 residues. The ends were cut back, 2 bases at V and 2 bases at J, with 18 bases in the middle. In DNA, the CDR3 is TGCGCCAGCAGCCAATCCTTCGGAGGCATCCTCAACTATGGCTACACCTTC. It is translated as CASSQSFGGILNYGYTF.

This clonotype has ten or more counts. The chain recombines TRBV27 with TRBJ1-1; maybe TRBD1 (6 bases). The V end lost 5 bases, the J end lost 0 bases, and 13 bases lay between the germline ends. Germline values: CDR1 MNHEY, CDR2 SMNVEV (reference sequence). The CDR3 covers 15 residues. The DNA of the CDR3 is TGTGCCAGCAGTCTGGGGGCAGGGATGAACACTGAAGCTTTCTTT. Translating it yields CASSLGAGMNTEAFF.

In this sample, this clonotype turned up a few times. This chain connects TRBV4-3 to TRBJ2-2; 9 bases map to TRBD2. This CDR3 is built from 17 residues. Germline lookup yields CDR1 LGHNA and CDR2 YSLEER. J lost 6 bases, V lost 0 bases, and 8 bases had no gene match. DNA for the CDR3: TGCGCCAGCAGCCAAGAGCTTGGCGGGGGGGCCCCCGGGGAGCTGTTTTTT. This translates into CASSQELGGGAPGELFF.

In its sample, this clonotype was seen a few times. This sequence joins TRBV2 and TRBJ1-3; D gene unclear. Germline V gene data show CDR1 as SNHLY and CDR2 as FYNNEI. V lost 2 bases to trimming and J lost 0 bases, with 8 bases between them. There are 15 residues in the CDR3. As DNA, the CDR3 is TGTGCCAGCAGTGAATCGTCGTTCTCTGGAAACACCATATATTTT. As protein: CASSESSFSGNTIYF.

The chain couples TRBV4-1 to TRBJ2-3, with 12 bases aligning to TRBD2. The CDR3 is 18 amino acids. Per the germline V gene, CDR1 is MGHRA and CDR2 is YSYEKL. Trimming removed 4 bases from V and 2 bases from J; junction bases left unmatched: 10. The CDR3 sequence is CASSPSRASGGATDTQYF. In DNA form, the CDR3 reads TGCGCCAGCAGCCCCTCTAGGGCTAGCGGGGGGGCCACAGATACGCAGTATTTT.

This clonotype was observed a few times. DNA of the CDR3: TGTGCCAGCAGCTTATCAAGCCCTCAGCCCCAGCATTTT. This translates into CASSLSSPQPQHF. The chain uses TRBV7-9 and TRBJ1-5; D unclear. CDR1 SEHNR and CDR2 FQNEAQ come from the germline V gene (reference sequence). The V and J ends lost 2 bases and 6 bases respectively, with 8 bases between them. The CDR3 is made up of 13 amino acids.

There are many counts of this clonotype. This chain uses TRBV18 with TRBJ1-1, with D possibly being TRBD1 (5 bases). The CDR3 loop spans 13 amino acids. The germline V gene encodes CDR1 KGHSH and CDR2 LQKENI. Trimming removed 10 bases from V and 5 bases from J, with 17 bases in between. CDR3: CATRVGENTEAFF. The CDR3 DNA follows: TGTGCCACCCGCGTGGGGGAAAATACTGAAGCTTTCTTT.

This clonotype has just a few counts. The V and J genes are TRBV6-2 or TRBV6-3 and TRBJ1-5, with D possibly TRBD1 on 6 matching bases. CDR1 and CDR2 from the germline V gene are MNHEY and SVGEGT. This CDR3 spans 16 amino acids. Trimming took off 6 bases at V and 7 bases at J, with 22 bases between the two ends. The CDR3 nucleotides are TGTGCCAGCAGCCACGGGTCTGGGGGCGGTCGGCAGCCCCAGCATTTT. Translation: CASSHGSGGGRQPQHF.

This clonotype was observed a few times. The V call is TRBV7-2, the J call TRBJ1-3; TRBD1 matches 7 bases. The CDR3 sequence is 15 residues long. Per the germline V gene, CDR1 is SGHTA and CDR2 is FQGNSA. V shed 5 bases, J shed 5 bases, and the junction held 9 bases outside the gene matches. This chain's CDR3 is CASSTHSGQRNTIYF. In nucleotides, the CDR3 is TGTGCCAGCAGCACCCACTCGGGACAGCGAAACACCATATATTTT.

This clonotype was seen a few times. The chain carries TRBV11-2 and TRBJ2-6, with D tentatively TRBD1 (6 bases). Germline-derived CDR1 and CDR2 are SGHAT and FQNNGV. Trimming took 6 bases from V and 0 from J, leaving 9 bases between them. This CDR3 is 15 amino acids long. In DNA, the CDR3 is TGTGCCAGCAGGACAGGAAACTCTGGGGCCAACGTCCTGACTTTC. This encodes CASRTGNSGANVLTF.

This clonotype was counted at least ten times. This sequence joins TRBV28 and TRBJ2-7; TRBD2 might be the D (5 bases). The CDR3 length is 14 residues. Trimming removed 5 bases from V and 3 bases from J, with 14 bases in between. Germline V gives CDR1 MDHEN, CDR2 SYDVKM. CDR3 bases: TGTGCCAGCAGTATGGCGGGCAGGATCTACGAGCAGTACGTC. Its translation is CASSMAGRIYEQYV.

This clonotype was detected many times. The chain joins TRBV7-2 to TRBJ2-3; a weak D match, TRBD1 (6 bases). CDR1 and CDR2 (germline): SGHTA, FQGNSA. Deletions cut 3 bases from V and 4 bases from J, with 8 bases between. The CDR3 covers 13 residues. CDR3 nucleotides: TGTGCCAGCAGCTTCAGGGGTGCAGATACGCAGTATTTT. Residues: CASSFRGADTQYF.

The CDR3 loop is CASRPVLKDEAFF. Here the CDR3 DNA reads TGTGCCAGCAGGCCCGTTCTCAAGGATGAAGCTTTCTTT. The chain carries TRBV6-5 and TRBJ1-1; D gene unclear. Per the germline V gene, CDR1 is MNHEY and CDR2 is SVGAGI. The CDR3 consists of 13 residues. Trimming left V 6 bases short and J 7 bases short, with 15 bases between.

The rearrangement joins TRBV7-2 to TRBJ1-1; a weak D match, TRBD1 (6 bases). In germline, CDR1 is SGHTA, CDR2 FQGNSA. The V gene lost 8 bases and the J gene lost 1 base, with 14 bases spanning the gap. The CDR3 consists of 14 residues. In DNA, the CDR3 is TGTGCCAGCTTTCCCGGGACACAGAACACTGAAGCTTTCTTT. This encodes CASFPGTQNTEAFF.

This chain uses TRBV14 with TRBJ1-1; TRBD1 is a possible D gene (6 bases). With 1 base removed from V and 4 bases from J, the gap between germline ends came to 16 bases. Germline CDR1 SGHDN, CDR2 FVKESK. The CDR3 contains 16 residues. The CDR3 DNA is TGTGCCAGCAGCCAAGTAGGGGGGCGAGGGAGCACTGAAGCTTTCTTT. Protein: CASSQVGGRGSTEAFF.

The chain carries TRBV5-6 and TRBJ1-6; the D is unclear. The CDR3 has 13 amino acids. Deletions cut 4 bases from V and 6 bases from J, with 8 bases between. Germline CDR1 SGHDT, CDR2 YYEEEE. The DNA of the CDR3 is TGTGCCAGCAGCCCGAGGTTTAATTCACCCCTCCACTTT. Amino acid sequence: CASSPRFNSPLHF.

The CDR3 reads CASSVRASLGAFNEQFF. CDR3 bases: TGTGCCAGCAGCGTCCGGGCCTCACTCGGGGCCTTCAATGAGCAGTTCTTC. The chain has TRBV7-9 and TRBJ2-1, with D tentatively TRBD1 or TRBD2 (5 bases each). This CDR3 spans 17 amino acids. Looked up from germline, CDR1 is SEHNR and CDR2 is FQNEAQ (reference sequence). The V and J ends lost 5 bases and 6 bases respectively, with 23 bases between them.

This chain links TRBV6-6 with TRBJ2-5; TRBD2 matches at 10 bases. CDR1 and CDR2 from the germline V gene are MNHNY and SVGAGI (reference sequence). The ends lost 5 bases at V and 3 bases at J; junction bases unmatched: 12. The CDR3 is 17 residues long. DNA for the CDR3: TGTGCCAGCAGTCCTTACTCTGAACTAGCGGGGAAAGAGACCCAGTACTTC. This sequence encodes CASSPYSELAGKETQYF.

This clonotype was counted between two and nine times. The chain combines TRBV18 with TRBJ2-1, with unresolved D. Germline V CDR1 and CDR2: KGHSH, LQKENI. Trimming took off 4 bases at V and 8 bases at J, with 12 bases between the two ends. The CDR3 contains 13 residues. The CDR3 DNA follows: TGTGCCAGCTCACAAACAGCTGGCCATGAGCAGTTCTTC. Translated: CASSQTAGHEQFF.

This clonotype occurred many times. V gene TRBV7-3 combines with J gene TRBJ2-2; no definite D call. The germline V gene has CDR1 SGHTA and CDR2 FQGTGA. V shed 1 base and J shed 0 bases, with 12 bases lying between them. This CDR3 contains 17 residues. CDR3 loop: CASSLNTPAANTGELFF. The CDR3 DNA sequence: TGTGCCAGCAGCTTAAATACCCCGGCTGCGAACACCGGGGAGCTGTTTTTT.

The chain combines TRBV5-1 with TRBJ2-1, with D possibly TRBD1 on 5 matching bases. The CDR3 is 15 amino acids. V was shortened by 0 bases and J by 3 bases, with 10 bases between the two germline ends. Germline CDR1 and CDR2: SGHRS and YFSETQ. The chain's CDR3 is CASSLEGALYNEQFF. In nucleotides, the CDR3 is TGCGCCAGCAGCTTGGAAGGGGCCCTCTACAATGAGCAGTTCTTC.

The chain carries TRBV3-2 and TRBJ2-4; the D call of TRBD1 is as the table states it, not checked on the DNA. TRBV3-2 is described as a pseudogene. The CDR3 sequence is 16 residues long. CDR3 sequence (DNA): TGTGCCAGCAGCTTGGGACCACCCAAAACCAAAAACATTCAGTACTTC. Translation: CASSLGPPKTKNIQYF.

This clonotype has a count of ten or more. This chain connects TRBV28 to TRBJ2-5, with a possible D match to TRBD1 (8 bases). CDR1 and CDR2 from the germline V gene are MDHEN and SYDVKM. The CDR3 extends over 12 amino acids. V was pared by 7 bases and J by 9 bases, with 15 bases between. This chain's CDR3 is CASTTGGGAQYF. The CDR3 DNA reads as TGTGCCAGCACAACAGGGGGAGGGGCCCAGTACTTC. The complete variable domain, with remaining parts taken from reference TRBV28 and TRBJ2-5, reads DVKVTQSSRYLVKRTGEKVFLECVQDMDHENMFWYRQDPGLGLRLIYFSYDVKMKEKGDIPEGYSVSREKKERFSLILESASTNQTSMYLCASTTGGGAQYFGPGTRLLVL.

This clonotype showed up many times. This sequence joins TRBV18 and TRBJ2-3; unclear D gene. Germline V gene sequence: CDR1 KGHSH, CDR2 LQKENI. The CDR3 sequence is 13 residues long. The V end was cut by 3 bases, the J end by 2 bases, with 6 bases between. The CDR3: CASSPPNTDTQYF. Written as DNA, the CDR3 is TGTGCCAGCTCACCCCCAAACACAGATACGCAGTATTTT.

This clonotype occurred a few times. This chain uses TRBV7-2 with TRBJ1-2; unclear D gene. The CDR3 length is 13 residues. In germline, CDR1 is SGHTA, CDR2 FQGNSA. Trimming stripped 1 base from V and 5 bases from J, with 8 bases between. The CDR3 DNA reads as TGTGCCAGCAGCTTAGAAGTTGGTTATGGCTACACCTTC. This gives the protein CASSLEVGYGYTF. The whole variable domain, remainder taken from reference TRBV7-2 and TRBJ1-2, is GAGVSQSPSNKVTEKGKDVELRCDPISGHTALYWYRQSLGQGLEFLIYFQGNSAPDKSGLPSDRFSAERTGGSVSTLTIQRTQQEDSAVYLCASSLEVGYGYTFGSGTRLTVV.

This clonotype was counted only a few times. The V and J genes are TRBV19 and TRBJ1-2, with D possibly TRBD1 on 5 matching bases. Germline loops: CDR1 LNHDA, CDR2 SQIVND (reference sequence). V lost 8 bases and J lost 3, with 22 bases in between. The CDR3 covers 16 residues. The CDR3 DNA is TGTGCCAGTGACAAAGGGGACCGGGGGGATCACTATGGCTACACCTTC. Its protein product is CASDKGDRGDHYGYTF.

V usage is TRBV5-1 and J usage is TRBJ2-1; TRBD1 matches 10 bases. After removal of 0 bases from V and 12 bases from J, the junction contained 12 bases not matched to a gene. CDR1 is SGHRS and CDR2 is YFSETQ in the germline V gene. The CDR3 is made up of 16 amino acids. For the CDR3, the DNA is TGCGCCAGCAGCTTGGCTGGCCGGGACAGGGGAGGGGGGCAGTTCTTC. Translating it yields CASSLAGRDRGGGQFF.

This clonotype occurred many times. This chain uses TRBV7-9 with TRBJ2-3; the match to TRBD2 covers 8 bases. The V gene's germline CDR1 is SEHNR and CDR2 FQNEAQ (reference sequence). The CDR3 contains 15 residues. With V trimmed by 4 bases and J by 0 bases, 3 bases remained unmatched. CDR3 sequence reads: CASSSPGGSTDTQYF. The CDR3 DNA follows: TGTGCCAGCAGCTCACCGGGGGGGAGCACAGATACGCAGTATTTT.